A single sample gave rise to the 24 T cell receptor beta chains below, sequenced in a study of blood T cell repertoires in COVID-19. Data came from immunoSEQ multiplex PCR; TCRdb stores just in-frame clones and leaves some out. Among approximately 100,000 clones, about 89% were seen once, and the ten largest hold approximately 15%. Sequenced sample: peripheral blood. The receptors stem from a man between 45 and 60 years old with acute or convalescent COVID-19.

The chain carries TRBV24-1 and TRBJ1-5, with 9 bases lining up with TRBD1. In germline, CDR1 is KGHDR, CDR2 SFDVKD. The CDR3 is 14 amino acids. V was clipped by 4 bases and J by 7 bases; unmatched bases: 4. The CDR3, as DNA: TGTGCCACCAGTGACACGGGACAGGGCCAGCCCCAGCATTTT. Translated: CATSDTGQGQPQHF.

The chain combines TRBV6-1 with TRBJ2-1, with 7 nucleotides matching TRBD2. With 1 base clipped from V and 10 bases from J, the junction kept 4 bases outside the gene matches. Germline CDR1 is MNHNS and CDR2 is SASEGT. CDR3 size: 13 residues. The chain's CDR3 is CASSEGWGGEQFF. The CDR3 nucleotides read TGTGCCAGCAGTGAAGGCTGGGGGGGGGAGCAGTTCTTC.

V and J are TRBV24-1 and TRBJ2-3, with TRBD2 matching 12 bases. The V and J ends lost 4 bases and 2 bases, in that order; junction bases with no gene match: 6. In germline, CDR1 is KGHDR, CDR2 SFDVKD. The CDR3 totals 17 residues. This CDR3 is CATSEGWTSGDTDTQYF. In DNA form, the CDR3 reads TGTGCCACCAGTGAGGGGTGGACTAGCGGGGACACAGATACGCAGTATTTT.

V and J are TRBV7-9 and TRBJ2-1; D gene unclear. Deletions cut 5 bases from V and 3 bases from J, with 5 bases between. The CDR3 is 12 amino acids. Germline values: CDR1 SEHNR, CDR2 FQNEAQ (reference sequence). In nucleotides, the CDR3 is TGTGCCAGCAGCCAATTCTACAATGAGCAGTTCTTC. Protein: CASSQFYNEQFF.

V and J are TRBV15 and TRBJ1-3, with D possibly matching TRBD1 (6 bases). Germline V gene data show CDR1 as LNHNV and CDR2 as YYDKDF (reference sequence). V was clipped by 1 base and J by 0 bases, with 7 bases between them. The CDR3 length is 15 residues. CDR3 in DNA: TGTGCCACCAGCAGAGGAGGGGGCTCTGGAAACACCATATATTTT. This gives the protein CATSRGGGSGNTIYF.

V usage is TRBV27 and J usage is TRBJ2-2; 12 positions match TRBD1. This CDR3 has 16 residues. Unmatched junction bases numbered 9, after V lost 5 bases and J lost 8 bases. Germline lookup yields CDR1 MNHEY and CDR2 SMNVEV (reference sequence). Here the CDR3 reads CASSRGTGGATGELFF. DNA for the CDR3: TGTGCCAGCAGTCGCGGGACAGGGGGCGCGACTGGGGAGCTGTTTTTT.

This CDR3 reads CASSLGGAWDGYTF. In DNA, the CDR3 is TGCGCCAGCAGCCTTGGCGGGGCTTGGGATGGCTACACCTTC. V usage is TRBV5-1 and J usage is TRBJ1-2, with D perhaps TRBD1 (5 bases). The CDR3 consists of 14 residues. V lost 4 bases, J lost 6 bases, and 16 bases lay in between. Germline V gives CDR1 SGHRS, CDR2 YFSETQ.

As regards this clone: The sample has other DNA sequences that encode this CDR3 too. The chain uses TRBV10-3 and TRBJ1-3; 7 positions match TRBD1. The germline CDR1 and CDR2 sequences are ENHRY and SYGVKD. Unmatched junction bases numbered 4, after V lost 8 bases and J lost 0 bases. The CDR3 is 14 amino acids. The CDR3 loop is CAIRDSDSGNTIYF. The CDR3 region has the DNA TGTGCCATCCGGGACAGTGACTCTGGAAACACCATATATTTT.

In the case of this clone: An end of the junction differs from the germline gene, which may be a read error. Written as DNA, the CDR3 is TGTGCCTGCAGGGACAGGGGATTAGAAAAACTGTTTTTT. This encodes CACRDRGLEKLFF. The chain joins TRBV6-5 to TRBJ1-4; 10 nucleotides align to TRBD1. The CDR3 length is 13 residues. Germline V lookup: CDR1 MNHEY, CDR2 SVGAGI.

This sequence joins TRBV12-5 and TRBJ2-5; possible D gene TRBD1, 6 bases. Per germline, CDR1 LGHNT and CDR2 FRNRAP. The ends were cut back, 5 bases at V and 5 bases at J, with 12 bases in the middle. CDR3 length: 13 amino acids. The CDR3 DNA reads TGTGCTAGTGGTGCCGACACAGGGGAGACCCAGTACTTC. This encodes CASGADTGETQYF.

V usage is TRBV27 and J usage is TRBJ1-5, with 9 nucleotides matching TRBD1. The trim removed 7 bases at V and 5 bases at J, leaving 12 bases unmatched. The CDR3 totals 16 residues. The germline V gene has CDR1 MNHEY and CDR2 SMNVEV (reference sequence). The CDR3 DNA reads TGTGCCAGCATCCCGGGACAGGGACAGACCGATCAGCCCCAGCATTTT. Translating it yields CASIPGQGQTDQPQHF.

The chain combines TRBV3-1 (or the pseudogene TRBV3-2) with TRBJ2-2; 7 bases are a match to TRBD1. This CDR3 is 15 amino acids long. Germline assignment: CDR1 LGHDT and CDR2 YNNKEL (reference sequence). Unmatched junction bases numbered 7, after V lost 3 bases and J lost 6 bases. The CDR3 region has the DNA TGTGCCAGCAGCCACCCTGACAGGGCAGCCGGGGAGCTGTTTTTT. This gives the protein CASSHPDRAAGELFF.

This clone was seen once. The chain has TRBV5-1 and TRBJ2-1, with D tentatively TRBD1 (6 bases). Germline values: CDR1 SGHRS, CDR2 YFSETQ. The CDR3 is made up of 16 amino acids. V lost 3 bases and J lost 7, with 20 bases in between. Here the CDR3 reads CASSSGQTNTLNEQFF. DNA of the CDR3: TGCGCCAGCAGCTCCGGACAGACAAACACTCTAAATGAGCAGTTCTTC.

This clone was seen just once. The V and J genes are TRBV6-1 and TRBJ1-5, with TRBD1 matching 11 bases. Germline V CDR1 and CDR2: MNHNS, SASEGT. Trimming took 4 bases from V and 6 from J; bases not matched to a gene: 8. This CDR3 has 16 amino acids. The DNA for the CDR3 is TGTGCCAGCAGTGGGTTCGGACAGGGGGCATTTCAGCCCCAGCATTTT. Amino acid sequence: CASSGFGQGAFQPQHF.

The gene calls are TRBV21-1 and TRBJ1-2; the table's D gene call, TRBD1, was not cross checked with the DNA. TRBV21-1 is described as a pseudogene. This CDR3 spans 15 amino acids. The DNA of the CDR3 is TGTGCCAGCAGCAAACGGGGGGACAGGGCACGCGGCTACACCTTC. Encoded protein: CASSKRGDRARGYTF.

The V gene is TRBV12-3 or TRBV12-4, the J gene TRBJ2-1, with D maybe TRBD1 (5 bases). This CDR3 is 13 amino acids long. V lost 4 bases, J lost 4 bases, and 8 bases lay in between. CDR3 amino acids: CASSSRQYNEQFF. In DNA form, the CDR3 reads TGTGCCAGCAGTTCCCGACAGTACAATGAGCAGTTCTTC.

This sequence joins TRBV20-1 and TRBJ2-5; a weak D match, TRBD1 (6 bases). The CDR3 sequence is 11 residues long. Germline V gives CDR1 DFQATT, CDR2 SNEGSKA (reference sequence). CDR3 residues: CRTRGRETQYF. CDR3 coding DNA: TGCAGGACCAGGGGTCGAGAGACCCAGTACTTC.

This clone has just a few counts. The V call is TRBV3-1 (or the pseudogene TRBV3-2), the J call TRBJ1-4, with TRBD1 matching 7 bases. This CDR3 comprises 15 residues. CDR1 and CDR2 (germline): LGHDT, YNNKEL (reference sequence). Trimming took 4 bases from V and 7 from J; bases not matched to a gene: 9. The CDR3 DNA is TGTGCCAGCAGCCGCGAAGGGGGCGCGGGTGAAAAACTGTTTTTT. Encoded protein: CASSREGGAGEKLFF.

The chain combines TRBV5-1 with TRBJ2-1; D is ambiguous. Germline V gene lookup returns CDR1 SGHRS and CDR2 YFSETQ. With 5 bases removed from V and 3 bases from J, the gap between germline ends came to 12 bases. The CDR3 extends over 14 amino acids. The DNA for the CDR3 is TGCGCCAGCAGTCCGCAGGTTAACTACAATGAGCAGTTCTTC. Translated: CASSPQVNYNEQFF.

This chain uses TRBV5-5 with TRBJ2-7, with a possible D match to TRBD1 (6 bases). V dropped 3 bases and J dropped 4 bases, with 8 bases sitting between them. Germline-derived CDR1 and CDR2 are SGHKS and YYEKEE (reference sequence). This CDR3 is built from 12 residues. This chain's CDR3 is CASSWDTYEQYF. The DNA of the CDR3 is TGTGCCAGCAGCTGGGACACGTACGAGCAGTACTTC. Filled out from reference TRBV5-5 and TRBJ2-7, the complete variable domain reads DAGVTQSPTHLIKTRGQQVTLRCSPISGHKSVSWYQQVLGQGPQFIFQYYEKEERGRGNFPDRFSARQFPNYSSELNVNALLLGDSALYLCASSWDTYEQYFGPGTRLTVT.

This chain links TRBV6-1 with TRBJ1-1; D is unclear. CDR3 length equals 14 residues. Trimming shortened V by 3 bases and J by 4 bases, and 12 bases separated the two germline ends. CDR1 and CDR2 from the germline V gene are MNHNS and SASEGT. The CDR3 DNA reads TGTGCCAGCAGTGAGGGCACTTGGGTCACTGAAGCTTTCTTT. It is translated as CASSEGTWVTEAFF.

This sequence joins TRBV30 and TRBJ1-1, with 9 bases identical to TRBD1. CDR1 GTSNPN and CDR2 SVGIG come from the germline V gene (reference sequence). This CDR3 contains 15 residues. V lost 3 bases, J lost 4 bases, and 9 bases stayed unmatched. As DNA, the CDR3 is TGTGCCTGGAGGCCCGGGACAGGGAGGGTCACTGAAGCTTTCTTT. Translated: CAWRPGTGRVTEAFF.

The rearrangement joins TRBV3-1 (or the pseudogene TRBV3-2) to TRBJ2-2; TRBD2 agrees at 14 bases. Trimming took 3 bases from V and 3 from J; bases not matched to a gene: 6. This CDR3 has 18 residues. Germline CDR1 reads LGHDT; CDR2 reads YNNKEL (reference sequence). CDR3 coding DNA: TGTGCCAGCAGCCATCCGGGACTAGCGGGGGTAGACACCGGGGAGCTGTTTTTT. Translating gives CASSHPGLAGVDTGELFF.

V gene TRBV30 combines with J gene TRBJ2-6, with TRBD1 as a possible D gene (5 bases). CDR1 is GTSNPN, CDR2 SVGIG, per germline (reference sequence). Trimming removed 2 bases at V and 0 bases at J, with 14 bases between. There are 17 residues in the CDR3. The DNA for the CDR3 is TGTGCCTGGAGTTGGGGCGGCTTCTTCTCTGGGGCCAACGTCCTGACTTTC. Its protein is CAWSWGGFFSGANVLTF.